This is a list of T cell receptor beta chains from one sample in a study of OX40 agonist ivuxolimab in advanced cancers. Sequencing used immunoSEQ multiplex PCR; TCRdb keeps in-frame clones, though not all of them. The profile shows tens of thousands of clones, around 86% of them singletons. Sample: CD4+ or CD8+ T cells sorted from blood, taken in a trial of the OX40 agonist ivuxolimab. The origin of the receptors is an adult with an advanced solid tumor such as melanoma, head and neck, liver or kidney cancer. Each CDR3 is given with its conserved first and last residue. Fields, in order: clone size, J gene, V gene, D gene, CDR3 DNA, CDR3 protein. A D gene is named only where the DNA matches it firmly. Clone size, where shown, is once, few, many, or a class for clones that have expanded.

. | TRBJ2-3 | TRBV27 | TRBD1 | TGTGCCAGCAGGCACCAGGGGGCGCGGACAGATACGCAGTATTTT | CASRHQGARTDTQYF
. | TRBJ1-3 | TRBV11-2 | . | TGTGCCAGCAGCTTAGAGGGGGGGACTGCTGGAAACACCATATATTTT | CASSLEGGTAGNTIYF
. | TRBJ1-2 | TRBV9 | . | TGTGCCAGCAGCGTAGCTAAATCGAGCGACAGGTGGGTGGGAGACTATGGCTACACCTTC | CASSVAKSSDRWVGDYGYTF
. | TRBJ2-7 | TRBV6-5 | TRBD1 | TGTGCCAGCAGTTACTCGACAGGGATCGAGCAGTACTTC | CASSYSTGIEQYF
. | TRBJ1-4 | TRBV13 | . | TGTGCCAGCAGCATGGGAGGACAGTCGAATGAAAAACTGTTTTTT | CASSMGGQSNEKLFF
. | TRBJ2-1 | TRBV18 | TRBD2 | TGTGCCAGCTCACCATTCGCGGGAGGGCGTCTTAATAATGAGCAGTTCTTC | CASSPFAGGRLNNEQFF
. | TRBJ2-7 | TRBV19 | TRBD1 | TGTGCCAGTAGTATAGGCGGGGGACAGGGGGCCCAGCAGTACTTC | CASSIGGGQGAQQYF
few | TRBJ1-4 | TRBV19 | TRBD1 | TGTGCCAGTAGCGTCCGGGACAGGGGGCAAAAACTGTTTTTT | CASSVRDRGQKLFF
once | TRBJ2-7 | TRBV7-2 | . | TGTGCCAGCAGCTCGGCCCAGATATACGAGCAGTACTTC | CASSSAQIYEQYF
. | TRBJ2-1 | TRBV7-3 | TRBD2 | TGTGCCAGCAGCTTAGCGGGAGGGACCCAAGGGCAGTTCTTC | CASSLAGGTQGQFF
. | TRBJ1-2 | TRBV2 | TRBD1 | TGTGCCAGCAGTGAAGCGCCCGGACAGGGGGTTGGCTACACCTTC | CASSEAPGQGVGYTF
once | TRBJ1-5 | TRBV19 | . | TGTGCCAGTAGTATCCCGTTATGGGGCCTGGGTCAGCCCCAGCATTTT | CASSIPLWGLGQPQHF
. | TRBJ2-3 | TRBV4-3 | . | TGCGCCAGCAGCCAAGATAGGCAGGGCAGCCCACCCACAGATACGCAGTATTTT | CASSQDRQGSPPTDTQYF
. | TRBJ2-2 | TRBV5-6 | . | TGTGCCAGCAGCTTACTCTCCAGGGGGGTCACCGGGGAGCTGTTTTTT | CASSLLSRGVTGELFF
. | TRBJ2-7 | TRBV28 | TRBD1 | TGTGCCAGCAGCCTTCGGACAGGGCATAGGTACGAGCAGTACTTC | CASSLRTGHRYEQYF
. | TRBJ2-3 | TRBV18 | TRBD2 | TGTGCCAGTACCTCCGGGGGGAGCACAGATACGCAGTATTTT | CASTSGGSTDTQYF
. | TRBJ2-7 | TRBV30 | . | TGTGCCTGGAGTAGGGGGGGTCACGAGCAGTACTTC | CAWSRGGHEQYF
. | TRBJ1-1 | TRBV28 | TRBD1 | TGTGCCAGCAGTCGTCCCGGGACAGGGTGGAAGCAAGCTTTCTTT | CASSRPGTGWKQAFF
. | TRBJ2-7 | TRBV2 | TRBD1 | TGTGCCAGCAGTCGCGCCGGGACAGGGACCTACGAGCAGTACTTC | CASSRAGTGTYEQYF
. | TRBJ2-7 | TRBV28 | . | TGTGCCAGCAGTTTAGGGGGAGGCCTCTACGAGCAGTACTTC | CASSLGGGLYEQYF
. | TRBJ2-7 | TRBV14 | TRBD2 | TGTGCCAGCAGCCCGTCACTCAGCGGGGCCTACGAGCAGTACTTC | CASSPSLSGAYEQYF
once | TRBJ2-1 | TRBV6-6 | . | TGTGCCACCTTTCCGGGAGAGAGGGGGAAGAACAATGAGCAGTTCTTC | CATFPGERGKNNEQFF
. | TRBJ1-2 | TRBV29-1 | . | TGCAGCGCCTTCTATAACCCTGGCTACACCTTC | CSAFYNPGYTF
. | TRBJ2-3 | TRBV14 | . | TGTGCCAGCAGCCAAGAATATACGCAGTATTTT | CASSQEYTQYF
. | TRBJ1-5 | TRBV2 | . | TGTGCCAGCAGTCAAAGGGCCAGAAGCTATAGCAATCAGCCCCAGCATTTT | CASSQRARSYSNQPQHF
. | TRBJ2-7 | TRBV28 | TRBD2 | TGTGCCAGCAGTTTCCTGTCCTCCGGGAGGGCCTCCGAGCAGTACTTC | CASSFLSSGRASEQYF
. | TRBJ1-5 | TRBV6-6 | TRBD1 | TGTGCCAGCAGCCCGGGACAGAGCAATCAGCCCCAGCATTTT | CASSPGQSNQPQHF
. | TRBJ2-7 | TRBV6-5 | . | TGTGCCAGCAGGAGACGGGGTGGTGGCGAGCAGTACTTC | CASRRRGGGEQYF
. | TRBJ2-1 | TRBV19 | TRBD2 | TGTGCCAGTAGTATAGCCCGGGGAGCGGGAGGCGGTGGTGATGAGCAGTTCTTC | CASSIARGAGGGGDEQFF
. | TRBJ2-7 | TRBV18 | TRBD1 | TGTGCCAGCTCACGCGGGACAGGGATCGAGCAGTACTTC | CASSRGTGIEQYF
once | TRBJ2-1 | TRBV19 | TRBD2 | TGTGCCAGTAAGCACTCGCTAGCGGGGGGGCCAGATGAGCAGTTCTTC | CASKHSLAGGPDEQFF
. | TRBJ1-5 | TRBV27 | . | TGTGCCAGCAGTTGGGGAGGCGCGAGGAATCAGCCCCAGCATTTT | CASSWGGARNQPQHF
. | TRBJ2-2 | TRBV7-9 | . | TGTGCCAGCAGCTTAGAGTTCGGGGCTCGAACCGGGGAGCTGTTTTTT | CASSLEFGARTGELFF
. | TRBJ2-7 | TRBV28 | . | TGTGCCAGCAGTTCTAGGACATGGGTAAACGGACAGTACTTC | CASSSRTWVNGQYF
. | TRBJ2-2 | TRBV5-1 | . | TGCGCCAGCAGCAAGGGACTTAACACCGGGGAGCTGTTTTTT | CASSKGLNTGELFF
. | TRBJ2-2 | TRBV9 | TRBD1 | TGTGCCAGCAGTTCTCGACAGGGAAACACCGGGGAGCTGTTTTTT | CASSSRQGNTGELFF
. | TRBJ1-2 | TRBV2 | . | TGTGCCAGCAGTGAATTCCCGGGCAGGGGTGATGGCTACACCTTC | CASSEFPGRGDGYTF
. | TRBJ2-5 | TRBV6-6 | TRBD1 | TGTGCCAGCAGTAGGGACAGGGCAGAGACCCAGTACTTC | CASSRDRAETQYF
. | TRBJ2-5 | TRBV19 | TRBD2 | TGTGCCAGCTCGGGACTAGCTAACCAAGAGACCCAGTACTTC | CASSGLANQETQYF
. | TRBJ1-2 | TRBV5-5 | . | TGTGCCAGCAGCTATCTTGCGGGTGGGGGAGTCTATGGCTACACCTTC | CASSYLAGGGVYGYTF
. | TRBJ1-6 | TRBV27 | TRBD1 | TGTGCCACCGCGTGGCAGGGGGACGCCTATAATTCACCCCTCCACTTT | CATAWQGDAYNSPLHF
. | TRBJ2-3 | TRBV9 | TRBD2 | TGTGCCAGCAGTGTATCCGGGACTAGCGGCACAGATACGCAGTATTTT | CASSVSGTSGTDTQYF
. | TRBJ2-7 | TRBV6-5 | TRBD2 | TGTGCCAGCAGTTACCACGGGACTAGCGGTTACGAGCAGTACTTC | CASSYHGTSGYEQYF
few | TRBJ1-4 | TRBV9 | TRBD1 | TGTGCCAGCAGCGTAGATGCGACAGGGTTTAATGAAAAACTGTTTTTT | CASSVDATGFNEKLFF
. | TRBJ2-2 | TRBV10-1 | . | TGCGCCAGCAGTCCAGGGGTCACCGGGGAGCTGTTTTTT | CASSPGVTGELFF